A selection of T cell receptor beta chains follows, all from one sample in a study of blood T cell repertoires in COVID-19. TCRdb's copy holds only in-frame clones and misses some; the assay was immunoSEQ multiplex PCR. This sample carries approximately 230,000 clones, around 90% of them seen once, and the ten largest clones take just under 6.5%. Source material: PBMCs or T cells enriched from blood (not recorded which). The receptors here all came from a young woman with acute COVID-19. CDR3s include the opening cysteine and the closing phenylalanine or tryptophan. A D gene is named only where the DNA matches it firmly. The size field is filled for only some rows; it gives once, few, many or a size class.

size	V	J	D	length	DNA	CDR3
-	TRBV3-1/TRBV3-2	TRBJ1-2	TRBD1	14	TGTGCCAGCAGCCTTCGGACAGGATTCGGTGGCTACACCTTC	CASSLRTGFGGYTF
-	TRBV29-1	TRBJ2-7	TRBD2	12	TGCAGCGGGACTAGCGCTTCCTACGAGCAGTACTTC	CSGTSASYEQYF
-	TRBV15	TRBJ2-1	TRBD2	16	TGTGCCACCAGCAGGACGACTAGCGGGAGGGCCGGTGAGCAGTTCTTC	CATSRTTSGRAGEQFF
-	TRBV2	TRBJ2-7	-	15	TGTGCCAGCAGTGACCCAACCGGGGGAGTATACGAGCAGTACTTC	CASSDPTGGVYEQYF
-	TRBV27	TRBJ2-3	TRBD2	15	TGTGCCAGCTGGAGACTAGCGGGAGCTGGAGATACGCAGTATTTT	CASWRLAGAGDTQYF
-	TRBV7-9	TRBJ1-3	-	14	TGTGCCAGCAGCCCTCCAGGGGCCGGAAACACCATATATTTT	CASSPPGAGNTIYF
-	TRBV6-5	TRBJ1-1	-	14	TGTGCCAGCACCAACGGGTTGAGAGGGACTGAAGCTTTCTTT	CASTNGLRGTEAFF
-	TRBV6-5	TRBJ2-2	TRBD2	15	TGTGCCAGCAGTTCTAGCGGGGGGCGGCCCGGGGAGCTGTTTTTT	CASSSSGGRPGELFF
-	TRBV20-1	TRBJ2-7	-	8	TGCAGTGCCGGCGAGCAGTACTTC	CSAGEQYF
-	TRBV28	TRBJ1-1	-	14	TGTGCCAGCCGGGGAGGGGCCGAGGGCACTGAAGCTTTCTTT	CASRGGAEGTEAFF
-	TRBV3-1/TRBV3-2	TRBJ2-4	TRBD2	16	TGTGCCAGCAGCCAAGAGGCGACGGGACTAGCGGGGGGGGAGTACTTC	CASSQEATGLAGGEYF
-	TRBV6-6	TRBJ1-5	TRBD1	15	TGTGCCAGCAGTTACGAGCAGGGGGCCCTTCAGCCCCAGCATTTT	CASSYEQGALQPQHF
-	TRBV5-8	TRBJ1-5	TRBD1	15	TGTGCCAGCCACCGTACAGGGGGGCAGAATCAGCCCCAGCATTTT	CASHRTGGQNQPQHF
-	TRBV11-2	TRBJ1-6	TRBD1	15	TGTGCCAGCAGCGCGTATGGGACAGCTAATTCACCCCTCCACTTT	CASSAYGTANSPLHF
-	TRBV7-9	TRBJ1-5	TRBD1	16	TGTGCCAGCAGCAGGGGGACAGGGGGCGGGTGGCAGCCCCAGCATTTT	CASSRGTGGGWQPQHF
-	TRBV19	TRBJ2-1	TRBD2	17	TGTGCCAGTAGCCCTTCGGCCGCGGGAGTAGGGTACAATGAGCAGTTCTTC	CASSPSAAGVGYNEQFF
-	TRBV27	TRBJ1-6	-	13	TGTGCCAGCAGTAGCCGATCATATTCACCCCTCCACTTT	CASSSRSYSPLHF
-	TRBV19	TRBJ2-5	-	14	TGTGCCAGTAGTATAGGAGGTACGGGAGAGACCCAGTACTTC	CASSIGGTGETQYF
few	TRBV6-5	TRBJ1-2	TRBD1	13	TGTGCCAGCACTCTCGGACAGGGCTATGGCTACACCTTC	CASTLGQGYGYTF
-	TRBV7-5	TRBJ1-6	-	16	TGTGCCAGAAGTCAACCGGCCGGGACAGGGTGTTCACCCCTCCACTTT	CARSQPAGTGCSPLHF
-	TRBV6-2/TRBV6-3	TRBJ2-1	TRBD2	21	TGTGCCAGCAGTTATGGGCTATGGGGACTAGCGACGATAACCTCCTACAATGAGCAGTTCTTC	CASSYGLWGLATITSYNEQFF
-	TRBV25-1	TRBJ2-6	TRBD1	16	TGTGCCAGCAGTGAGCAGGGGGCGTCTGGGGCCAACGTCCTGACTTTC	CASSEQGASGANVLTF
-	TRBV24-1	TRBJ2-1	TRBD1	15	TGTGCCACCAGTGATTTTACCGACAGGGACAATGAGCAGTTCTTC	CATSDFTDRDNEQFF
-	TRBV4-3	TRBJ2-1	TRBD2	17	TGCGCCAGCAGTCCCCAGGGACTAGCGCTTACCTACAATGAGCAGTTCTTC	CASSPQGLALTYNEQFF
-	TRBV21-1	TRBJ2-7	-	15	TGTGCCAGCAGCAAAGGGATGGGACAGACCTACGAGCAGTACTTC	CASSKGMGQTYEQYF
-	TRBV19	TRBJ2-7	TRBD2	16	TGTGCCAGTAGTATGCGGACTAGCGGGAGCTCCTACGAGCAGTACTTC	CASSMRTSGSSYEQYF
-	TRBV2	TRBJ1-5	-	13	TGTGCCAGCAGCACCGGGAGATATCAGCCCCAGCATTTT	CASSTGRYQPQHF
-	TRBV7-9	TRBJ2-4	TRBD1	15	TGTGCCAGCAGCCCTCGACAGGGGTTCGGAAACATTCAGTACTTC	CASSPRQGFGNIQYF
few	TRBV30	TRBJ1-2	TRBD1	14	TGTGCCTGGGAAAACACAGGGGGCGGGGGAGGCTACACCTTC	CAWENTGGGGGYTF
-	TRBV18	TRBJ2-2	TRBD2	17	TGTGCCAGCTCACCCCAGGGACTAGCGGGGCACACCGGGGAGCTGTTTTTT	CASSPQGLAGHTGELFF
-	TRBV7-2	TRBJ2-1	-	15	TGTGCCAGCAGCTTAGGAGGCGGTATCTACAATGAGCAGTTCTTC	CASSLGGGIYNEQFF
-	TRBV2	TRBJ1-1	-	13	TGTGCCAGAATTACAGGGCCCAACACTGAAGCTTTCTTT	CARITGPNTEAFF
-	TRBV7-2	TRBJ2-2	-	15	TGTGCCAGCAGCTGGAGGGTCGGAGGCACCGGGGAGCTGTTTTTT	CASSWRVGGTGELFF
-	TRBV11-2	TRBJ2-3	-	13	TGTGCCAGCAGCTTAGATCTGAGAGATACGCAGTATTTT	CASSLDLRDTQYF
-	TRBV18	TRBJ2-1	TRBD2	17	TGTGCCAGCTCACTGCTAGCGGGAGCGACCCCCGCCAATGAGCAGTTCTTC	CASSLLAGATPANEQFF
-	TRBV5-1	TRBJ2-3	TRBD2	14	TGCGCCAGCAGCCCAGGACTAGCGGCAGATACGCAGTATTTT	CASSPGLAADTQYF
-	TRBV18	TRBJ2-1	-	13	TGTGCCAGCTCTCGACCGAGGGTTAATGAGCAGTTCTTC	CASSRPRVNEQFF
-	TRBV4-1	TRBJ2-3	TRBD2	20	TGCGCCAGCAGCCAAGTTCCTAGCGGGGGGCGGTCCCTATTAGGAGATACGCAGTATTTT	CASSQVPSGGRSLLGDTQYF
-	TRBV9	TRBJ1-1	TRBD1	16	TGTGCCAGCAGCCCTGTGGGTGGGACAGGGAACACTGAAGCTTTCTTT	CASSPVGGTGNTEAFF
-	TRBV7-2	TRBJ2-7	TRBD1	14	TGTGCCAGCATCCCAACCCGGGACAGTGGCGAGCAGTACTTC	CASIPTRDSGEQYF
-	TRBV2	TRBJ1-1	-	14	TGTGCCAGCAGTGAAGCGCGAGGGGGAGCTGAAGCTTTCTTT	CASSEARGGAEAFF
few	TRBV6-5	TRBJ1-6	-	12	TGTGCCAGCAGCGCAGGGAATTCACCCCTCCACTTT	CASSAGNSPLHF
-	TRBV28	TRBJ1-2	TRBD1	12	TGTGCCGCACAAGGGGGCGTCAATGGCTACACCTTC	CAAQGGVNGYTF
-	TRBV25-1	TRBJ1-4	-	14	TGTGCCAGCAGCCGGGAGGCGAGGGCTGAAAAACTGTTTTTT	CASSREARAEKLFF
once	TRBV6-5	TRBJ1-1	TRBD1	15	TGTGCCAGCAGCATTTTACAGGGGGCGAACACTGAAGCTTTCTTT	CASSILQGANTEAFF
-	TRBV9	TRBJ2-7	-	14	TGTGCCAGCAGCCTTACCGACAGTCTCTACGAGCAGTACTTC	CASSLTDSLYEQYF
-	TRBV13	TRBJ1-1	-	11	TGTGCCAGCAGCCGGAACACTGAAGCTTTCTTT	CASSRNTEAFF
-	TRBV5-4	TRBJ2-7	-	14	TGTGCCAGCAGCTCAGGGGTTAACTCCTACGAGCAGTACTTC	CASSSGVNSYEQYF